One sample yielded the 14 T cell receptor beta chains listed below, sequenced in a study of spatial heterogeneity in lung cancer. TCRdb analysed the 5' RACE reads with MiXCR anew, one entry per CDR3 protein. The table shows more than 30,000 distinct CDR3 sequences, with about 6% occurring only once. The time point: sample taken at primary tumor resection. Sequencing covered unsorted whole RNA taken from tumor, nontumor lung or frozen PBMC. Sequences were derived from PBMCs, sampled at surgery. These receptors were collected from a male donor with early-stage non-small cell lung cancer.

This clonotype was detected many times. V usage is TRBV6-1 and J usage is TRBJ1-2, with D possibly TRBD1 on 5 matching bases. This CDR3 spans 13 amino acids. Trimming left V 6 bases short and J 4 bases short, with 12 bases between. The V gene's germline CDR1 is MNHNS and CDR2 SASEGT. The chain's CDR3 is CASSAQQVYGYTF. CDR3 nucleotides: TGTGCCAGCAGCGCGCAACAGGTCTATGGCTACACCTTC.

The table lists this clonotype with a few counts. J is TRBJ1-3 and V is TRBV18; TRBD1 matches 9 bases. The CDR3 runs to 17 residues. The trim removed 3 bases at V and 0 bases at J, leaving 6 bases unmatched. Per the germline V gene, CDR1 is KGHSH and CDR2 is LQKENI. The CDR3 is CASSPGQGRSSGNTIYF. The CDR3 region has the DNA TGTGCCAGCTCACCGGGACAGGGTCGGAGCTCTGGAAACACCATATATTTT.

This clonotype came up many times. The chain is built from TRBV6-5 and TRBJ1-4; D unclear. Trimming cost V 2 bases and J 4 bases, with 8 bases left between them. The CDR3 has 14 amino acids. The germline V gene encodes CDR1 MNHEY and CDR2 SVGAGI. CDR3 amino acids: CASSYRGYNEKLFF. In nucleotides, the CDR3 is TGTGCCAGCAGTTACCGGGGATATAATGAAAAACTGTTTTTT.

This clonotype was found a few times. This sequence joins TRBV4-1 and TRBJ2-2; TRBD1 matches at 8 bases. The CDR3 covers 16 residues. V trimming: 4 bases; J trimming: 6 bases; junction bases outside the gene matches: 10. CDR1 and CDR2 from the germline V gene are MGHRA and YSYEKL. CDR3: CASSPTDRGRAGELFF. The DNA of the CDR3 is TGCGCCAGCAGCCCAACTGACAGGGGTCGGGCCGGGGAGCTGTTTTTT.

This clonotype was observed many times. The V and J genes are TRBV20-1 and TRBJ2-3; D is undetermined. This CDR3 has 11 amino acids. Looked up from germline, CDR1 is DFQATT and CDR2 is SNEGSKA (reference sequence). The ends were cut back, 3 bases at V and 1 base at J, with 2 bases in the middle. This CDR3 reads CSASGTDTQYF. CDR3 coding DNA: TGCAGTGCTAGCGGCACAGATACGCAGTATTTT.

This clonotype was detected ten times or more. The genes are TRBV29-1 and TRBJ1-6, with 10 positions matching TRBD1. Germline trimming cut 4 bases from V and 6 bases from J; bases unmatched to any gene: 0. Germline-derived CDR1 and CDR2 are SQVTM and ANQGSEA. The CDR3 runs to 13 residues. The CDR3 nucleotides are TGCAGCGTTGGGGACAGGGGTAATTCACCCCTCCACTTT. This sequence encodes CSVGDRGNSPLHF. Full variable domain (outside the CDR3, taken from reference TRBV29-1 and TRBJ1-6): SAVISQKPSRDICQRGTSLTIQCQVDSQVTMMFWYRQQPGQSLTLIATANQGSEATYESGFVIDKFPISRPNLTFSTLTVSNMSPEDSSIYLCSVGDRGNSPLHFGNGTRLTVT.

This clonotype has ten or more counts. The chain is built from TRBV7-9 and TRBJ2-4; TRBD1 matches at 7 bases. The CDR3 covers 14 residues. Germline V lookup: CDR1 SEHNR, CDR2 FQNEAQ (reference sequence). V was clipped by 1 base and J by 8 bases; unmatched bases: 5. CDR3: CASSLGGGLDIQYF. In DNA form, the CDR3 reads TGTGCCAGCAGCTTAGGAGGGGGCCTAGACATTCAGTACTTC.

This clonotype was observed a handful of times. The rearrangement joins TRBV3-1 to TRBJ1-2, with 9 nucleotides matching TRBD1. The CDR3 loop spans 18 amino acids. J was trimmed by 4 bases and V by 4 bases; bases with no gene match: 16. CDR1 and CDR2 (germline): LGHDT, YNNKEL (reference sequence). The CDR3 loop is CASSPYRLTGGDPYGYTF. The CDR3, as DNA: TGTGCCAGCAGCCCTTACCGTTTAACAGGGGGCGATCCCTATGGCTACACCTTC.

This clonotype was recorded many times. The CDR3 nucleotides read TGTGCCAGCTCACCGGGACAGGGGAGCTGGAATGGCTACACCTTC. This sequence encodes CASSPGQGSWNGYTF. The V call is TRBV18, the J call TRBJ1-2, with TRBD1 identical over 10 bases. This CDR3 has 15 residues. Per the germline V gene, CDR1 is KGHSH and CDR2 is LQKENI. With 3 bases clipped from V and 6 bases from J, the junction kept 7 bases outside the gene matches.

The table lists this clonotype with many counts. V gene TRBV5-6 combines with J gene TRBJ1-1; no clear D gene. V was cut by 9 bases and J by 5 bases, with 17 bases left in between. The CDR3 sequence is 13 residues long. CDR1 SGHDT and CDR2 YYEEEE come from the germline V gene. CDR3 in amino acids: CATQLGVGTEAFF. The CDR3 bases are TGTGCCACCCAGCTCGGAGTTGGAACTGAAGCTTTCTTT.

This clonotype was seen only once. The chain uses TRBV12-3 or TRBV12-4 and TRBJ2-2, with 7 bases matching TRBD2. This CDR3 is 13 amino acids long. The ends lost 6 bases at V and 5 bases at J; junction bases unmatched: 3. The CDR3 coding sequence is TGTGCCAGCAGCTCACTAGCGACCGGGGAGCTGTTTTTT. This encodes CASSSLATGELFF.

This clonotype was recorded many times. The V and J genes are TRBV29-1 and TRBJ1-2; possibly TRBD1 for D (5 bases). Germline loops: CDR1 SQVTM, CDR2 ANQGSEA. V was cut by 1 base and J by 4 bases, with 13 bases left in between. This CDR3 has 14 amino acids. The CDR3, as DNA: TGCAGCGTTGAAGGGAAGGGGCAGAGCTATGGCTACACCTTC. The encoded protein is CSVEGKGQSYGYTF.

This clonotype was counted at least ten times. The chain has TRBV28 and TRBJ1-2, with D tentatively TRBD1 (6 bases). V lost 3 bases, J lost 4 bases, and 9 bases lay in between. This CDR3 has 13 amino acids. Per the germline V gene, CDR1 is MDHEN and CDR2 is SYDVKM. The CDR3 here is CASSLDSSYGYTF. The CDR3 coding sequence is TGTGCCAGCAGTTTGGACAGTAGCTATGGCTACACCTTC.

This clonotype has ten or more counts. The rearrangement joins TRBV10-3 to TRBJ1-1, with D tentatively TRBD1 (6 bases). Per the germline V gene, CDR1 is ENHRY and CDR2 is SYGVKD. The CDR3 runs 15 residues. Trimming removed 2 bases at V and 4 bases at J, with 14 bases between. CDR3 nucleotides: TGTGCCATCAGTGAGGGGGGCACCCGCGGCACTGAAGCTTTCTTT. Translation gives CAISEGGTRGTEAFF.